This entry features one T cell receptor (beta chain) sequence. The CDR3 covers 16 residues. The V end lost 3 bases, the J end lost 5 bases, and 19 bases lay between the germline ends. The germline V gene has CDR1 LGHDT and CDR2 YNNKEL (reference sequence). This specimen comes from a study of CD8 T cells in Susac syndrome. Reverse transcription of roughly 0.5 to 1 ug RNA used random hexamers. MiXCR was run by TCRdb on the immunoSEQ multiplex PCR reads, yielding one entry per CDR3 protein. The table has approximately 220,000 distinct CDR3 sequences, approximately 95% seen once. The clonotype was recovered from a human donor with multiple sclerosis. This sequence joins TRBV3-1 and TRBJ1-1; D unclear. The material sequenced was CD4+ T cells from PBMCs. The CDR3 spells CASSQAADTTWTEAFF. DNA of the CDR3: TGTGCCAGCAGCCAGGCAGCCGACACGACATGGACTGAAGCTTTCTTT.